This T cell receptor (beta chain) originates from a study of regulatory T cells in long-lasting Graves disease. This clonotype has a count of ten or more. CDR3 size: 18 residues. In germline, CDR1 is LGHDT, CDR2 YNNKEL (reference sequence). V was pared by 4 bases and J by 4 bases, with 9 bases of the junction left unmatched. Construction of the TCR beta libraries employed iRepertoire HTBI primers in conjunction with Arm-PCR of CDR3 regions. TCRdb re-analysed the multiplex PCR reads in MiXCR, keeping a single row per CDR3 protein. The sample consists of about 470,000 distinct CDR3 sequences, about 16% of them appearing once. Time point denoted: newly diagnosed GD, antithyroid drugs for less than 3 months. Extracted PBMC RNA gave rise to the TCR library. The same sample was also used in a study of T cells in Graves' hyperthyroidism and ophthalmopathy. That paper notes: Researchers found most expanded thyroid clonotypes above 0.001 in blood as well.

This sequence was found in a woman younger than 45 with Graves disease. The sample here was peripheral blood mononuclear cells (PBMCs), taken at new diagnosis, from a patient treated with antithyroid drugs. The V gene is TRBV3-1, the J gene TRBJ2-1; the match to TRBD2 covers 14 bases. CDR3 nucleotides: TGTGCCAGCAGCCGCGAACGACTAGCGGGAGGGCAATACAATGAGCAGTTCTTC. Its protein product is CASSRERLAGGQYNEQFF.